Following are 31 T cell receptor beta chains from one sample sequenced in a study of blood T cell repertoires in COVID-19. Data came from immunoSEQ multiplex PCR; TCRdb stores just in-frame clones and leaves some out. The profile shows about 260,000 clones, approximately 82% of them singletons. The sequenced sample was peripheral blood. The source is a woman of 80 years or more with acute or convalescent COVID-19.

CDR3 DNA sequence: TGTGCCAGCAGTTACTCGGGACTAGCGGGGGATTCGAATGAGCAGTTCTTC. This gives the protein CASSYSGLAGDSNEQFF. This sequence joins TRBV6-2 or TRBV6-3 and TRBJ2-1; 14 bases align to TRBD2. CDR1 is MNHEY and CDR2 is SVGEGT in the germline V gene. The trim removed 0 bases at V and 7 bases at J, leaving 5 bases unmatched. The CDR3 covers 17 residues.

The chain is built from TRBV6-5 and TRBJ2-1; tentatively, D is TRBD1 (6 bases). The CDR3 is made up of 15 amino acids. Trimming took off 2 bases at V and 0 bases at J, with 8 bases between the two ends. Germline CDR1 and CDR2: MNHEY and SVGAGI. In DNA, the CDR3 is TGTGCCAGCAGTTACGGGGGCAGCTCCTACAATGAGCAGTTCTTC. Translated: CASSYGGSSYNEQFF.

The chain combines TRBV12-3 or TRBV12-4 with TRBJ2-6, with D possibly matching TRBD1 (6 bases). CDR3 length: 13 residues. V was clipped by 9 bases and J by 6 bases, with 12 bases between them. The DNA for the CDR3 is TGTGCCAGTTGCAGGGGAGCGGCCAACGTCCTGACTTTC. Its translation: CASCRGAANVLTF.

The chain combines TRBV12-5 with TRBJ1-5, with 8 bases that match TRBD1. The junction had 5 bases not matched to a gene; V was cut back by 1 base and J by 0 bases. The CDR3 has 17 amino acids. Looked up from germline, CDR1 is LGHNT and CDR2 is FRNRAP. The CDR3 protein is CASGLGGQVHSNQPQHF. CDR3 bases: TGTGCTAGTGGTTTGGGGGGACAGGTACATAGCAATCAGCCCCAGCATTTT.

J is TRBJ2-4 and V is TRBV7-3; TRBD1 aligns across 10 bases. The CDR3 is made up of 14 amino acids. V lost 7 bases, J lost 4 bases, and 4 bases stayed unmatched. The V gene's germline CDR1 is SGHTA and CDR2 FQGTGA. CDR3 protein: CASIQDRGKNIQYF. The CDR3 DNA sequence: TGTGCCAGCATTCAGGACAGGGGGAAAAACATTCAGTACTTC.

The chain is built from TRBV7-6 and TRBJ1-1; a possible D gene is TRBD1 (6 bases). Trimming cost V 6 bases and J 11 bases, with 16 bases left between them. Germline V CDR1 and CDR2: SGHVS, FNYEAQ. This CDR3 has 12 residues. CDR3 nucleotides: TGTGCCAGCAGTCTAGCACAGGGCGACGCTTTCTTT. As protein: CASSLAQGDAFF.

This chain connects TRBV4-3 to TRBJ1-2; maybe TRBD1 (5 bases). CDR3 length: 13 amino acids. Trimming stripped 1 base from V and 6 bases from J, with 9 bases between. CDR1 is LGHNA and CDR2 is YSLEER in the germline V gene. The DNA of the CDR3 is TGCGCCAGCAGCCAAGGAGGAGGGGATGGCTACACCTTC. Its protein is CASSQGGGDGYTF.

The CDR3 loop is CASSYGQNNSPLHF. The CDR3 nucleotides read TGTGCCAGCAGTTACGGACAGAATAATTCACCCCTCCACTTT. The V call is TRBV6-2 or TRBV6-3, the J call TRBJ1-6, with D possibly being TRBD1 (6 bases). In germline, CDR1 is MNHEY, CDR2 SVGEGT. The CDR3 has 14 amino acids. Trimming pared 2 bases from V and 5 bases from J, leaving 7 bases between.

This clone has only a few counts. The rearrangement joins TRBV2 to TRBJ2-2, with a tentative D call TRBD2 (7 bases). The CDR3 runs 14 residues. The germline CDR1 and CDR2 sequences are SNHLY and FYNNEI. V shed 10 bases and J shed 4 bases, with 16 bases lying between them. Written as DNA, the CDR3 is TGTGCCACCGGGGGGCTAGCGGTCACCGGGGAGCTGTTTTTT. Translating it yields CATGGLAVTGELFF.

The genes are TRBV6-2 or TRBV6-3 and TRBJ1-2; 10 nucleotides agree with TRBD1. Per the germline V gene, CDR1 is MNHEY and CDR2 is SVGEGT. This CDR3 spans 16 amino acids. With V trimmed by 6 bases and J by 9 bases, 16 bases remained unmatched. CDR3 sequence: CASSSTGTGAVWSYTF. Written as DNA, the CDR3 is TGTGCCAGCAGCTCAACCGGGACAGGGGCTGTTTGGAGCTACACCTTC.

This clone has only one observation. V and J are TRBV7-2 and TRBJ2-7; D may be TRBD1 (5 bases). The germline CDR1 and CDR2 sequences are SGHTA and FQGNSA. Trimming stripped 5 bases from V and 0 bases from J, with 11 bases between. CDR3 length equals 14 residues. CDR3 nucleotides: TGTGCCAGCAGCCAGGGATTACGCTCCTACGAGCAGTACTTC. Its protein is CASSQGLRSYEQYF.

V gene TRBV7-3 combines with J gene TRBJ1-1; 8 bases align to TRBD1. The CDR3 sequence is 15 residues long. The V and J ends lost 0 bases and 11 bases, in that order; junction bases with no gene match: 11. The germline V gene has CDR1 SGHTA and CDR2 FQGTGA. The DNA of the CDR3 is TGTGCCAGCAGCTTAACCGCCGGACAGGGCATAGGGGCTTTCTTT. As protein: CASSLTAGQGIGAFF.

This clone was observed a single time. The chain carries TRBV9 and TRBJ2-5; a possible D gene is TRBD2 (7 bases). V was shortened by 7 bases and J by 3 bases, with 22 bases between the two germline ends. Per germline, CDR1 SGDLS and CDR2 YYNGEE. The CDR3 loop spans 16 amino acids. This CDR3 reads CASSKAGGHTEETQYF. The CDR3 bases are TGTGCCAGCTCGAAGGCCGGGGGGCACACAGAAGAGACCCAGTACTTC.

The chain uses TRBV2 and TRBJ1-5; D perhaps matches TRBD1 (6 bases). The CDR3 has 16 residues. Per the germline V gene, CDR1 is SNHLY and CDR2 is FYNNEI. V lost 7 bases, J lost 4 bases, and 20 bases lay in between. CDR3 region: CASKPTPQGVNQPQHF. The DNA of the CDR3 is TGTGCCAGCAAACCGACCCCACAGGGTGTAAATCAGCCCCAGCATTTT. Based on the CDR3 plus reference TRBV2 and TRBJ1-5, the full variable domain is EPEVTQTPSHQVTQMGQEVILRCVPISNHLYFYWYRQILGQKVEFLVSFYNNEISEKSEIFDDQFSVERPDGSNFTLKIRSTKLEDSAMYFCASKPTPQGVNQPQHFGDGTRLSIL.

The J gene is TRBJ2-7, the V gene TRBV6-5, with TRBD2 as a possible D gene (5 bases). The germline CDR1 and CDR2 sequences are MNHEY and SVGAGI. The V and J ends lost 7 bases and 2 bases respectively, with 9 bases between them. The CDR3 spans 12 residues. CDR3 protein: CASNRETYEQYF. DNA of the CDR3: TGTGCCAGCAACCGGGAAACCTACGAGCAGTACTTC.

The chain couples TRBV5-6 to TRBJ1-1; 10 bases fit TRBD1. Germline V gene lookup returns CDR1 SGHDT and CDR2 YYEEEE. Unmatched junction bases numbered 7, after V lost 3 bases and J lost 2 bases. The length of the CDR3 is 16 residues. Here the CDR3 DNA reads TGTGCCAGCAGCTACGGGACAGGGGACCGAAACACTGAAGCTTTCTTT. Translating gives CASSYGTGDRNTEAFF.

V is TRBV5-6 and J is TRBJ1-4, with no clear D. The CDR3 loop spans 13 amino acids. Germline V gene lookup returns CDR1 SGHDT and CDR2 YYEEEE. Trimming took off 2 bases at V and 7 bases at J, with 9 bases between the two ends. The CDR3 loop reads CASSLGGSEKLFF. The CDR3 DNA is TGTGCCAGCAGCTTAGGAGGGAGTGAAAAACTGTTTTTT.

V usage is TRBV12-2 and J usage is TRBJ2-2; whether TRBD1, the table's D call, matches the DNA was not checked. TRBV12-2 is shown as a pseudogene. The CDR3 spans 19 residues. The chain's CDR3 is CASRSNDATGGQNTGELFF. The CDR3 DNA reads TGTGCAAGTCGCTCGAACGATGCGACAGGGGGCCAAAACACCGGGGAGCTGTTTTTT.

CDR3 loop: CASSQWGDGRPDAKNIQYF. The CDR3 DNA follows: TGTGCCAGCAGCCAATGGGGGGACGGCCGCCCAGATGCCAAAAACATTCAGTACTTC. The V gene is TRBV14, the J gene TRBJ2-4, with TRBD2 as a possible D gene (6 bases). V was pared by 2 bases and J by 1 base, with 21 bases between. Looked up from germline, CDR1 is SGHDN and CDR2 is FVKESK. The CDR3 has 19 amino acids.

The rearrangement uses TRBV4-1 and TRBJ2-7, with TRBD1 identical over 7 bases. CDR1 is MGHRA and CDR2 is YSYEKL in the germline V gene. The trim removed 2 bases at V and 3 bases at J, leaving 7 bases unmatched. The CDR3 has 15 residues. The CDR3 sequence is CASSQHRQGGYEQYF. DNA of the CDR3: TGCGCCAGCAGCCAACATCGACAGGGTGGCTACGAGCAGTACTTC.

The chain is built from TRBV7-2 and TRBJ2-7; tentatively, D is TRBD2 (5 bases). This CDR3 is 13 amino acids long. The V end lost 6 bases, the J end lost 6 bases, and 15 bases lay between the germline ends. The germline V gene has CDR1 SGHTA and CDR2 FQGNSA. CDR3 coding DNA: TGTGCCAGCAGTCCACTAGGCCCCTTCGAGCAGTACTTC. Amino acids: CASSPLGPFEQYF.

The rearrangement uses TRBV3-1 (or the pseudogene TRBV3-2) and TRBJ2-7, with 7 positions matching TRBD2. The germline V gene encodes CDR1 LGHDT and CDR2 YNNKEL (reference sequence). The CDR3 totals 16 residues. With V trimmed by 3 bases and J by 2 bases, 10 bases remained unmatched. The CDR3 DNA follows: TGTGCCAGCAGCCACCAAATAGCGGGCCTAACCTACGAGCAGTACTTC. It yields the protein CASSHQIAGLTYEQYF.

CDR3 nucleotide sequence: TGTGCCAGCAGCTCTAGTACCCCGCTGGGGCAGTACTTC. Translation: CASSSSTPLGQYF. V and J are TRBV7-2 and TRBJ2-7; no definite D call. V was pared by 4 bases and J by 9 bases, with 16 bases between. This CDR3 comprises 13 residues. Germline assignment: CDR1 SGHTA and CDR2 FQGNSA.

The gene calls are TRBV6-2 or TRBV6-3 and TRBJ2-7; a possible D gene is TRBD2 (6 bases). V gave up 2 bases and J gave up 3 bases, with 11 bases separating them. CDR1 and CDR2 from the germline V gene are MNHEY and SVGEGT. The CDR3 has 14 residues. The CDR3 sequence: CASSYGREIYEQYF. The CDR3, as DNA: TGTGCCAGCAGTTACGGCCGGGAGATCTACGAGCAGTACTTC.

Comment on this clone: This same CDR3 is encoded by further DNA sequences in the sample. The rearrangement uses TRBV5-1 and TRBJ2-7; 7 positions match TRBD2. Germline lookup yields CDR1 SGHRS and CDR2 YFSETQ. Unmatched junction bases numbered 1, after V lost 1 base and J lost 0 bases. The CDR3 loop spans 14 amino acids. As DNA, the CDR3 is TGCGCCAGCAGCTTGAGCGGGGACTCCTACGAGCAGTACTTC. It translates to CASSLSGDSYEQYF.

The rearrangement joins TRBV6-5 to TRBJ1-3, with D unresolved. V was cut by 6 bases and J by 0 bases, with 9 bases left in between. The CDR3 runs 14 residues. From germline, CDR1 is MNHEY and CDR2 SVGAGI. CDR3 nucleotides: TGTGCCAGCAGGCAGGACTTCTCTGGAAACACCATATATTTT. The encoded protein is CASRQDFSGNTIYF.

This clone was recorded once. Other DNA sequences of this sample code for an identical CDR3. This chain's CDR3 is CASSLGGGNTEAFF. CDR3 DNA: TGTGCCAGCTCACTGGGAGGGGGAAACACTGAAGCTTTCTTT. The genes are TRBV18 and TRBJ1-1; D may be TRBD1 (6 bases). Germline V CDR1 and CDR2: KGHSH, LQKENI. V was pared by 4 bases and J by 2 bases, with 11 bases between. This CDR3 contains 14 residues.

The chain employs TRBV30 and TRBJ1-1; D may be TRBD1 (6 bases). The CDR3 is made up of 13 amino acids. Germline V gene data show CDR1 as GTSNPN and CDR2 as SVGIG (reference sequence). The V end lost 1 base, the J end lost 4 bases, and 10 bases lay between the germline ends. This CDR3 is CAWSGGGLTEAFF. CDR3 coding DNA: TGTGCCTGGAGTGGGGGGGGCCTCACTGAAGCTTTCTTT.

The V call is TRBV21-1, the J call TRBJ2-7; the table names TRBD1, a call not compared with the DNA. TRBV21-1 is a pseudogene. This CDR3 comprises 16 residues. DNA for the CDR3: TGTGCCAGCAGCAAAGTTAACAGGGTGCTAACCTACGAGCAGTACTTC. Protein product: CASSKVNRVLTYEQYF.

The V gene is TRBV28, the J gene TRBJ2-7, with 9 bases lining up with TRBD2. CDR3 length: 15 residues. Germline CDR1 and CDR2: MDHEN and SYDVKM. J was trimmed by 4 bases and V by 2 bases; bases with no gene match: 6. The DNA for the CDR3 is TGTGCCAGCAGTTTAGCGGGAGGGCCCGCGTACGAGCAGTACTTC. Amino acid sequence: CASSLAGGPAYEQYF.

The CDR3 is CASSLTGKRNQPQHF. The DNA for the CDR3 is TGTGCCAGCAGTTTAACAGGAAAGAGGAATCAGCCCCAGCATTTT. The chain couples TRBV27 to TRBJ1-5; possible D gene TRBD1, 5 bases. V was cut by 2 bases and J by 4 bases, with 12 bases left in between. CDR3 size: 15 residues. Germline loops: CDR1 MNHEY, CDR2 SMNVEV (reference sequence).